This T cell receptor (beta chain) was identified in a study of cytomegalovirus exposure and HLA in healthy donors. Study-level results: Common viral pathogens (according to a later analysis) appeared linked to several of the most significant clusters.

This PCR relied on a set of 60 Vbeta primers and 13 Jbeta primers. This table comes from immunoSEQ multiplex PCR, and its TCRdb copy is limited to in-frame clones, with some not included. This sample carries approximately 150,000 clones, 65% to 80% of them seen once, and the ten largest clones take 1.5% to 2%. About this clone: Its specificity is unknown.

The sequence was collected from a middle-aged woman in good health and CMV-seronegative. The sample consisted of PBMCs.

The CDR3, as DNA: TGTGCCAGCAGGTTGGAGGGTGGAAAACTGTTTTTT. Its protein product is CASRLEGGKLFF. This sequence joins TRBV6-5 and TRBJ1-4, with unresolved D. Between the trimmed V and J ends, which lost 6 bases and 10 bases, there was a span of 12 bases. Germline loops: CDR1 MNHEY, CDR2 SVGAGI. The CDR3 is 12 residues long.